This T cell receptor (beta chain) was recovered during a study of Tregs in tolerant kidney transplant recipients. About the study: Related graft donors supplied nonmyeloablative bone marrow transplants, and mixed chimerism was transient. Study-level results: Biological reproducibility was not directly addressed, but technical replication error appeared minimal. Tolerant patients' donor-specific Tregs expanded beyond overall Tregs, suggesting antigen-driven growth. The small number of patients limits these findings pending further validation.

A remark on this clone: Its antigen is currently unknown.

V lost 3 bases and J lost 6; bases outside the gene matches: 8. Germline V lookup: CDR1 SGHRS, CDR2 YFSETQ. CDR3 length: 16 residues. The method was immunoSEQ multiplex PCR; TCRdb's version includes in-frame clones alone and lacks a portion of them. The profile covers over 60,000 clones, with more than 95% appearing a single time and 0.56% taken by the ten largest. This receptor was obtained from a human donor who received a combined kidney and bone marrow transplant. The V and J genes are TRBV5-1 and TRBJ2-5, with 13 bases aligning to TRBD2. The sequences come from CD4+ T cells from blood, collected before the transplant. The CDR3 DNA follows: TGCGCCAGCAGCTCGGGACTAGCGGGGTTGGTAAAGACCCAGTACTTC. This sequence encodes CASSSGLAGLVKTQYF.